Listed below are T cell receptor beta chains from one sample, sequenced in a study of blood T cell repertoires in COVID-19. Data came from immunoSEQ multiplex PCR; TCRdb stores just in-frame clones and leaves some out. Among over 600,000 clones listed, approximately 90% were seen once. The sequenced material came from peripheral blood. These receptors were taken from a woman younger than 30 with acute or convalescent COVID-19. Each CDR3 is given with its conserved first and last residue. Each record gives: J gene, V gene, D gene, clone size, CDR3 DNA, CDR3 protein. The D gene is left open where the match is weak. Clone sizes are given selectively: once, few, many, or a class where the clone is expanded.

TRBJ2-7	TRBV9	TRBD2	few	TGTGCCAGCAGCCCCTGGGGGGGGGACTCCTACGAGCAGTACTTC	CASSPWGGDSYEQYF
TRBJ1-2	TRBV2	-	-	TGTGCCAGCAGTGCCCATAGCTATGGCTACACCTTC	CASSAHSYGYTF
TRBJ1-6	TRBV30	-	-	TGTGCCTGGAGTTACGGGGGTACGAATTCACCCCTCCACTTT	CAWSYGGTNSPLHF
TRBJ1-2	TRBV4-3	-	-	TGCGCCAGCAGCCAAGAGACAGGCGGCTACACCTTC	CASSQETGGYTF
TRBJ2-2	TRBV11-2	-	-	TGTGCCAGCAGCCCCCGTAAGAAAGAGGGGGGGGGCCGAACCGGGGAGCTGTTTTTT	CASSPRKKEGGGRTGELFF
TRBJ1-2	TRBV10-3	-	-	TGTGCCATCAGTGACAGGCAGAACGGTGACTATGGCTACACCTTC	CAISDRQNGDYGYTF
TRBJ1-1	TRBV12-5	TRBD1	once	TGTGCTAGTGGTTCTGGGACAGGGGCCGACACTGAAGCTTTCTTT	CASGSGTGADTEAFF
TRBJ1-5	TRBV5-1	TRBD1	once	TGCGCCAGCAGCCCAGGGGGTGGCAATCAGCCCCAGCATTTT	CASSPGGGNQPQHF
TRBJ2-3	TRBV27	-	-	TGTGCCAGCAGTATGACTAGTTACACAGATACGCAGTATTTT	CASSMTSYTDTQYF
TRBJ2-7	TRBV9	TRBD1	-	TGTGCCAGCAGCTCCCGGGACAGGGGAGCCTACGAGCAGTACTTC	CASSSRDRGAYEQYF
TRBJ2-3	TRBV6-5	TRBD2	-	TGTGCCACTGGGGGGGTACGTCAAGGTACGCAGTATTTT	CATGGVRQGTQYF
TRBJ2-1	TRBV10-3	TRBD1	-	TGTGCCGCCGGGACAGGGGGCGCGGAGAGTGAGCAGTTCTTC	CAAGTGGAESEQFF
TRBJ1-6	TRBV6-6	-	once	TGTGCCAGCAGTTACTCGCCAGTATACTCACCCCTCCACTTT	CASSYSPVYSPLHF
TRBJ1-2	TRBV6-1	-	-	TGTGCCAGCAGTGAAGCGCGGTATGGCTACACCTTC	CASSEARYGYTF
TRBJ1-2	TRBV5-6	-	-	TGTGCCAGCAGCTTATATAGGGGCAGGGCAAGTGATGGCTACACCTTC	CASSLYRGRASDGYTF
TRBJ2-1	TRBV7-2	TRBD1	-	TGTGCCAGCAGCTTAGCGGGACAGGAAATAAATGAGCAGTTCTTC	CASSLAGQEINEQFF
TRBJ2-7	TRBV5-4	-	-	TGTGCCAGCAGCGAAGCTCGTGCGACAGTGGCCGAGCAGTACTTC	CASSEARATVAEQYF
TRBJ2-7	TRBV21-1	-	-	TGTGCCAGCAGCAAACCGGGACAGGGAAATCAGCAGTACTTC	CASSKPGQGNQQYF
TRBJ1-3	TRBV27	-	few	TGTGCCAGCAGTTCCGACGGGACAATTGGAAACACCATATATTTT	CASSSDGTIGNTIYF
TRBJ1-2	TRBV11-2	TRBD1	-	TGTGCCAGCAGCGCGTCAGGGGGCTATGACGGCTACACCTTC	CASSASGGYDGYTF
TRBJ1-5	TRBV19	-	-	TGTGCCAGTAGTATCCTCACAGGGAGTAGGGGACAGCCCCAGCATTTT	CASSILTGSRGQPQHF
TRBJ1-6	TRBV11-2	-	-	TGTGCCAGCAGCCCCCCCGAGAGCTCCTATAATTCACCCCTCCACTTT	CASSPPESSYNSPLHF
TRBJ1-2	TRBV27	-	-	TGTGCCAGCAGCCCCCGAGCAGGTGGCTACACCTTC	CASSPRAGGYTF
TRBJ2-2	TRBV13	-	-	TGTGCCAGCAGCTTACGTGGGCGAATCACCGGGGAGCTGTTTTTT	CASSLRGRITGELFF
TRBJ1-6	TRBV7-6	-	-	TGTGCCAGCAGCTTAGCCGCAGACAGCTCCTATAATTCACCCCTCCACTTT	CASSLAADSSYNSPLHF
TRBJ2-2	TRBV4-2	-	-	TGTGCCAGCAGCCAAGATAGCGCGGGGGCTTCGAACACCGGGGAGCTGTTTTTT	CASSQDSAGASNTGELFF
TRBJ2-1	TRBV7-9	-	-	TGTGCCAGCAGCTTAGGGACTCCTAGCTCCTACAATGAGCAGTTCTTC	CASSLGTPSSYNEQFF
TRBJ2-3	TRBV15	TRBD2	-	TGTGCCACTAACAGGCGCGGGGGGGCCCCAGATACGCAGTATTTT	CATNRRGGAPDTQYF
TRBJ1-1	TRBV11-2	-	-	TGTGCCAGCAGCTTCGCGGGGGTAGGCACTGAAGCTTTCTTT	CASSFAGVGTEAFF
TRBJ1-6	TRBV4-3	TRBD1	-	TGCGCCAGCAGCCCCAAGTCGGGACAGAAGAATTCACCCCTCCACTTT	CASSPKSGQKNSPLHF
TRBJ1-2	TRBV5-6	-	-	TGTGCCAGCACCGCCGGGGGGAATCTTGGCTACACCTTC	CASTAGGNLGYTF
TRBJ2-2	TRBV24-1	-	-	TGTGCCACCAGCCGCACCGGGGAGCTGTTTTTT	CATSRTGELFF
TRBJ1-6	TRBV4-1	-	-	TGCGCCAGCAGCCAACTCTTCCAGGCACTCCACTTT	CASSQLFQALHF
TRBJ1-3	TRBV7-8	-	-	TGTGCCAGCAGCTTAGTAGGAAACACCATATATTTT	CASSLVGNTIYF
TRBJ2-3	TRBV12-3/TRBV12-4	-	-	TGTGCCAGCAGTCAGGGTACCCCAGATACGCAGTATTTT	CASSQGTPDTQYF
TRBJ2-3	TRBV13	TRBD2	-	TGTGCCAGCAGCTTAGGCCGTTCAGCGGGGGGGAATACGCAGTATTTT	CASSLGRSAGGNTQYF
TRBJ1-2	TRBV6-5	TRBD1	-	TGTGCCAGCAGTTACTCGACTAGGACAGGGGGCGGCTACACCTTC	CASSYSTRTGGGYTF
TRBJ1-2	TRBV7-2	TRBD1	few	TGTGCCAGCAGCCTGGGACAGGCGAACTATGGCTACACCTTC	CASSLGQANYGYTF
TRBJ2-7	TRBV7-2	TRBD2	-	TGTGCCAGCAGCCAACTAGCGGGGGGGCCCTACGAGCAGTACTTC	CASSQLAGGPYEQYF
TRBJ1-6	TRBV19	TRBD1	few	TGTGCCAGTAGTATACCACTTCGGGACAGGGGGTTTTCACCCCTCCACTTT	CASSIPLRDRGFSPLHF
TRBJ1-2	TRBV6-2/TRBV6-3	TRBD1	-	TGTGCCAGCAGTTACGGGGGACAGGGGCTTTATGGCTACACCTTC	CASSYGGQGLYGYTF
TRBJ2-4	TRBV28	TRBD1	-	TGTGCCAGCAGTCCGACAGGGGAGCGAGCCAAAAACATTCAGTACTTC	CASSPTGERAKNIQYF
TRBJ1-1	TRBV29-1	-	-	TGCAGCGTTGGGGGGAGGACGGTAATCACTGAAGCTTTCTTT	CSVGGRTVITEAFF
TRBJ1-5	TRBV2	TRBD1	-	TGTGCCAGCTGCCGGGACAGGGGGAATCAGCCCCAGCATTTT	CASCRDRGNQPQHF
TRBJ1-1	TRBV18	-	once	TGTGCCAGCTCACCATCAGAGAACACTGAAGCTTTCTTT	CASSPSENTEAFF
TRBJ2-4	TRBV11-2	-	-	TGTGCCAGCAGCTACAGGGGAAGTAGTTCGGGGACTGGAGGTGACATTCAGTACTTC	CASSYRGSSSGTGGDIQYF
TRBJ1-2	TRBV10-3	-	-	TGTGCCATCAGTGAACGTGGCAGGGAAAGCTACACCTTC	CAISERGRESYTF
TRBJ1-2	TRBV6-5	-	few	TGTGCCAGCAGTCCCTTCAGGGGATCCAACTATGGCTACACCTTC	CASSPFRGSNYGYTF
TRBJ1-6	TRBV18	-	-	TGTGCCAGCTCACCAGCGGAAGATTCACCCCTCCACTTT	CASSPAEDSPLHF